These T cell receptor beta chains were read from a single sample in a study of Ad26.COV2.S vaccination and SARS-CoV-2 variants. The data were produced by immunoSEQ multiplex PCR, yet TCRdb's version contains in-frame clones alone and is incomplete. Found here are under 500,000 clones, around 93% of them singletons; the top ten hold about 1.6%. The specimen comprised peripheral blood, sampled in a trial of Ad26.COV2.S vaccine versus placebo. Receptors originate from a person between 18 and 59 years old who received the Ad26.COV2.S COVID-19 vaccine or a placebo. Each CDR3 is given with its conserved first and last residue. D genes are given only for firm matches. Size tells how often a clone was seen (once, few, many) or the class of an expanded clone, and some rows leave it out.

abundance	v_gene	j_gene	d_gene	CDR3nt	CDR3aa
NA	TRBV15	TRBJ2-5	NA	TGTGCCACCAGCAGAGCCTTGAAAGAGACCCAGTACTTC	CATSRALKETQYF
NA	TRBV9	TRBJ2-5	NA	TGTGCCAGCAGCGTAGGTCCTAACGGGCCCCGGGGGACCCAGTACTTC	CASSVGPNGPRGTQYF
NA	TRBV18	TRBJ2-1	NA	TGTGCCAGCTCACCACCAGGGGTCAGTGAGCAGTTCTTC	CASSPPGVSEQFF
NA	TRBV7-9	TRBJ1-1	NA	TGTGCCAGCAGCGAAAGTTTAATGAACACTGAAGCTTTCTTT	CASSESLMNTEAFF
NA	TRBV5-5	TRBJ1-1	TRBD1	TGTGCCAGCAGCTTGGGTCGCTGGACAGGACTCATGAACACTGAAGCTTTCTTT	CASSLGRWTGLMNTEAFF
NA	TRBV6-1	TRBJ1-5	NA	TGTGCCAGCAGTGATATGTATTACAGCAATCAGCCCCAGCATTTT	CASSDMYYSNQPQHF
NA	TRBV19	TRBJ1-1	NA	TGTGCCAGTAGGCAGGGAGACCCGAAACAAGCTTTCTTT	CASRQGDPKQAFF
NA	TRBV6-6	TRBJ2-7	NA	TGTGCCAGCAGTTTCGGTACCACAGGAACCGGTTCCGAGCAGTACTTC	CASSFGTTGTGSEQYF
NA	TRBV19	TRBJ2-3	TRBD1	TGTGCCAGTAGTATAGGACAGGGCCTAAGCACAGATACGCAGTATTTT	CASSIGQGLSTDTQYF
NA	TRBV27	TRBJ2-1	NA	TGTGCCAGCAGTTCCGCCTACAATGAGCAGTTCTTC	CASSSAYNEQFF
NA	TRBV5-4	TRBJ2-5	TRBD1	TGTGCCAGCAGCTTGACAGGGGGAGAGACCCAGTACTTC	CASSLTGGETQYF
NA	TRBV7-2	TRBJ1-1	NA	TGTGCCAGCAGCTTAGTAAGGACCCTTGACACTGAAGCTTTCTTT	CASSLVRTLDTEAFF
NA	TRBV10-2	TRBJ2-7	NA	TGCGCCAGCAGTGAGGTCAGCGCCTACGAGCAGTACTTC	CASSEVSAYEQYF
NA	TRBV6-2/TRBV6-3	TRBJ2-5	NA	TGTGCCAGCAGCAAAAAAGAGACCCAGTACTTC	CASSKKETQYF
once	TRBV10-3	TRBJ2-7	NA	TGTGCCATCAACACAGGAAGCTCCTACGAGCAGTACTTC	CAINTGSSYEQYF
NA	TRBV5-1	TRBJ2-5	NA	TGCGCCAGCGATCCGGGGCCGGGGGAGACCCAGTACTTC	CASDPGPGETQYF
NA	TRBV6-5	TRBJ1-5	TRBD1	TGTGCCAGCAGTTCGGGACAGGGGGCAGAGCCCCAGCATTTT	CASSSGQGAEPQHF
NA	TRBV13	TRBJ2-3	NA	TGTGCCAGCAGCCAGCGAACAGATACGCAGTATTTT	CASSQRTDTQYF